Each of the 32 T cell receptor beta chains below was sequenced from the same sample in a study of blood T cells in healthy people across ages. It was with a sample-barcoded 5' primer and a J-beta primer mix that a second PCR of about 7 to 12 cycles was run. One entry per CDR3 protein, called by TCRdb with MiXCR from the 5' RACE reads. The sample consists of about 900,000 distinct CDR3 sequences, about 59% of them appearing once. Sequenced material: blood. Receptors originate from a young man in good health.

The chain joins TRBV12-3 or TRBV12-4 to TRBJ2-2; unclear D gene. The CDR3 has 14 residues. V lost 6 bases, J lost 0 bases, and 8 bases lay in between. The CDR3 protein is CASSLQTNTGELFF. DNA of the CDR3: TGTGCCAGCAGCCTTCAAACGAACACCGGGGAGCTGTTTTTT.

The genes are TRBV7-9 and TRBJ2-7; TRBD1 or TRBD2 may be the D gene (5 bases each). The J call may be mistaken, given a closer DNA end match to TRBJ2-5. The CDR3 loop spans 14 amino acids. Germline V lookup: CDR1 SEHNR, CDR2 FQNEAQ (reference sequence). CDR3 bases: TGTGCCAGCAGCTTATACAGTGAGGGGGAGACCCAGTACTTC. Its protein is CASSLYSEGETQYF.

The rearrangement links TRBV7-2 to TRBJ1-2; no clear D. With 4 bases removed from V and 0 bases from J, the gap between germline ends came to 9 bases. This CDR3 has 14 amino acids. Germline CDR1 SGHTA, CDR2 FQGNSA. In DNA form, the CDR3 reads TGTGCCAGCAGCTCAGACGTAACTAACTATGGCTACACCTTC. Translation: CASSSDVTNYGYTF.

The chain has TRBV28 and TRBJ2-5; TRBD1 aligns across 10 bases. Germline-derived CDR1 and CDR2 are MDHEN and SYDVKM. J was trimmed by 11 bases and V by 8 bases; bases with no gene match: 14. The CDR3 is 14 residues long. The CDR3 DNA reads as TGTGCCAGCGGTTCCGGGACAGGGGTCTACTCGCAGTACTTC. It yields the protein CASGSGTGVYSQYF.

V gene TRBV10-3 combines with J gene TRBJ1-1; D may be TRBD1 (5 bases). CDR1 is ENHRY and CDR2 is SYGVKD in the germline V gene. Deletions cut 2 bases from V and 3 bases from J, with 19 bases between. This CDR3 comprises 17 residues. The CDR3 protein is CAISEGGFGAAHTEAFF. The CDR3 DNA is TGTGCCATCAGTGAGGGGGGATTTGGGGCGGCGCACACTGAAGCTTTCTTT.

The V gene is TRBV10-3, the J gene TRBJ1-2; D uncertain. Trimming cost V 0 bases and J 6 bases, with 14 bases left between them. The CDR3 is made up of 15 amino acids. Germline V CDR1 and CDR2: ENHRY, SYGVKD. The CDR3 coding sequence is TGTGCCATCAGTGAGTCCGGATCCCGACCAGATGGCTACACCTTC. Its protein product is CAISESGSRPDGYTF.

This clonotype was found once. V is TRBV12-3 or TRBV12-4 and J is TRBJ2-7, with TRBD1 matching over 10 bases. V lost 5 bases to trimming and J lost 6 bases; unmatched junction nucleotides: 13. The CDR3 loop spans 16 amino acids. For the CDR3, the DNA is TGTGCCAGCAGTCCGGGGACAGGGGCCGCTTCTGTCGAGCAGTACTTC. Its translation: CASSPGTGAASVEQYF.

V usage is TRBV12-3 or TRBV12-4 and J usage is TRBJ2-3; D perhaps matches TRBD1 (5 bases). The germline V and J ends were trimmed by 6 bases and 6 bases, with 10 bases remaining between them. The CDR3 sequence is 12 residues long. The CDR3 nucleotides read TGTGCCAGCAGATTGTCAGGGGATACGCAGTATTTT. It translates to CASRLSGDTQYF.

This clonotype was seen a handful of times. The chain carries TRBV6-5 and TRBJ2-7; D ambiguous. V was clipped by 2 bases and J by 12 bases, with 5 bases between them. The CDR3 is 9 amino acids. Germline CDR1 reads MNHEY; CDR2 reads SVGAGI. CDR3 loop: CASSYSWYF. In DNA, the CDR3 is TGTGCCAGCAGTTACAGTTGGTACTTC.

To note about this clonotype: A read error may be the cause here, since a much bigger clone is one base away. The gene calls are TRBV6-6 and TRBJ1-5; D is unclear. The CDR3 consists of 14 residues. From germline, CDR1 is MNHNY and CDR2 SVGAGI (reference sequence). The CDR3 region has the DNA TGTGCCAGCAGTTACACGGGGAGCAATCACCCCCAGCATTTT. Translation: CASSYTGSNHPQHF.

This sequence joins TRBV12-3 or TRBV12-4 and TRBJ2-4; tentatively, D is TRBD1 or TRBD2 (5 bases each). This CDR3 has 17 amino acids. Trimming took 1 base from V and 0 from J, leaving 13 bases between them. The CDR3 here is CASSLGGRGIAKNIQYF. In DNA, the CDR3 is TGTGCCAGCAGTTTAGGGGGACGGGGAATAGCCAAAAACATTCAGTACTTC.

This clonotype was counted between two and nine times. The chain is built from TRBV6-2 or TRBV6-3 and TRBJ2-5; TRBD1 is a possible D gene (5 bases). Germline lookup yields CDR1 MNHEY and CDR2 SVGEGT. Trimming stripped 5 bases from V and 2 bases from J, with 12 bases between. The CDR3 has 14 amino acids. DNA of the CDR3: TGTGCCAGCAGTAGGCCCTCAGGGCAAGAGACCCAGTACTTC. Amino acids: CASSRPSGQETQYF.

The chain combines TRBV20-1 with TRBJ2-4, with TRBD2 matching over 9 bases. With V trimmed by 3 bases and J by 0 bases, 6 bases remained unmatched. The CDR3 length is 16 residues. CDR1 and CDR2 (germline): DFQATT, SNEGSKA (reference sequence). CDR3 in amino acids: CSASLQRGEAKNIQYF. In DNA, the CDR3 is TGCAGTGCTAGCCTCCAGCGGGGGGAAGCCAAAAACATTCAGTACTTC.

A word on this clonotype: One end of the junction fails to match germline, which may point to a read error. The chain uses TRBV7-2 and TRBJ2-7; 8 bases are a match to TRBD2. The CDR3 consists of 14 residues. The germline CDR1 and CDR2 sequences are SGHTA and FQGNSA. The CDR3 region has the DNA TGTGCCGGCAGCTTAGGACTAGCTGCGGAGACCCGGTACTTC. Encoded protein: CAGSLGLAAETRYF.

The chain is built from TRBV20-1 and TRBJ1-5; a possible D gene is TRBD1 (6 bases). Germline CDR1 is DFQATT and CDR2 is SNEGSKA (reference sequence). CDR3 length equals 16 residues. Deletions cut 1 base from V and 1 base from J, with 14 bases between. CDR3 loop: CSARGGGGVSNQPQHF. The CDR3 coding sequence is TGCAGTGCTAGAGGTGGAGGGGGTGTGAGCAATCAGCCCCAGCATTTT.

This chain connects TRBV9 to TRBJ2-3; D may be TRBD2 (7 bases). This CDR3 is 15 amino acids long. Germline V gene sequence: CDR1 SGDLS, CDR2 YYNGEE. Trimming took off 2 bases at V and 4 bases at J, with 14 bases between the two ends. The CDR3 here is CASSVGGWGPDTQYF. DNA for the CDR3: TGTGCCAGCAGCGTGGGGGGGTGGGGGCCAGATACGCAGTATTTT.

The rearrangement uses TRBV6-6 and TRBJ2-7; D is unresolved. The CDR3 is 13 residues long. CDR1 is MNHNY, CDR2 SVGAGI, per germline (reference sequence). Trimming took off 6 bases at V and 2 bases at J, with 11 bases between the two ends. As DNA, the CDR3 is TGTGCCAGCAGCGCTCCGGGTCCCTACGAGCAGTACTTC. Translating gives CASSAPGPYEQYF.

The chain recombines TRBV7-9 with TRBJ2-7, with unresolved D. From germline, CDR1 is SEHNR and CDR2 FQNEAQ (reference sequence). Trimming left V 3 bases short and J 5 bases short, with 8 bases between. The CDR3 totals 12 residues. CDR3 DNA sequence: TGTGCCAGCAGCTTTCAAGTGGACGAGCAGTACTTC. Its translation: CASSFQVDEQYF.

This sequence joins TRBV15 and TRBJ2-3; D remains ambiguous. The CDR3 spans 15 residues. V lost 0 bases and J 2 bases, leaving 9 bases between the germline ends. CDR1 is LNHNV and CDR2 is YYDKDF in the germline V gene (reference sequence). As DNA, the CDR3 is TGTGCCACCAGCAGAGATACCCTATACACAGATACGCAGTATTTT. Translated, it gives CATSRDTLYTDTQYF.

CDR3 amino acids: CASSLVPDNPGGYTF. DNA of the CDR3: TGTGCCAGCAGCTTAGTCCCTGACAACCCGGGGGGCTACACCTTC. The rearrangement uses TRBV13 and TRBJ1-2; D is unclear. The V and J ends lost 1 base and 8 bases respectively, with 17 bases between them. The CDR3 has 15 residues. The germline CDR1 and CDR2 sequences are PRHDT and FYEKMQ (reference sequence).

This clonotype was observed a few times. The chain recombines TRBV6-5 with TRBJ2-3, with D hard to call. From germline, CDR1 is MNHEY and CDR2 SVGAGI. The CDR3 loop spans 13 amino acids. Trimming took off 7 bases at V and 3 bases at J, with 11 bases between the two ends. In DNA, the CDR3 is TGTGCCAGCATGAGGTCGGGTACAGATACGCAGTATTTT. Protein sequence: CASMRSGTDTQYF.

J is TRBJ2-3 and V is TRBV6-5; D gene unclear. Germline CDR1 MNHEY, CDR2 SVGAGI. V lost 2 bases, J lost 0 bases, and 15 bases lay in between. The CDR3 is 17 residues long. The CDR3 DNA sequence: TGTGCCAGCAGTTACATGGCTCCGCCAACTAGCACAGATACGCAGTATTTT. It encodes CASSYMAPPTSTDTQYF.

The chain combines TRBV20-1 with TRBJ2-5; D not certain. Germline CDR1 DFQATT, CDR2 SNEGSKA (reference sequence). This CDR3 region has 12 residues. V lost 6 bases and J 1 base, leaving 9 bases between the germline ends. The CDR3 is CSALFTQETQYF. Here the CDR3 DNA reads TGCAGTGCCCTATTCACCCAAGAGACCCAGTACTTC.

The V and J genes are TRBV7-2 and TRBJ2-4; tentatively, D is TRBD2 (6 bases). The J call may be mistaken, given a closer DNA end match to TRBJ2-5. The V gene's germline CDR1 is SGHTA and CDR2 FQGNSA. This CDR3 comprises 14 residues. The CDR3 nucleotides read TGTGCCATCGGTAGGGGCGGGAACACAGGGACCCAGTACTTC. This gives the protein CAIGRGGNTGTQYF.

The rearrangement uses TRBV20-1 and TRBJ1-1; D gene unclear. Deletions cut 6 bases from V and 0 bases from J, with 8 bases between. The CDR3 length is 12 residues. Germline CDR1 reads DFQATT; CDR2 reads SNEGSKA (reference sequence). In nucleotides, the CDR3 is TGCAGTGCCATCCCCGTGAACACTGAAGCTTTCTTT. Its protein is CSAIPVNTEAFF.

This clonotype has more than one count but fewer than ten. The chain links TRBV7-9 to TRBJ1-2, with 9 bases fitting TRBD1. Per germline, CDR1 SEHNR and CDR2 FQNEAQ (reference sequence). The length of the CDR3 is 15 residues. With 4 bases clipped from V and 6 bases from J, the junction kept 9 bases outside the gene matches. The CDR3 loop is CASSSWTGERHGYTF. CDR3 bases: TGTGCCAGCAGCTCCTGGACAGGGGAACGGCATGGCTACACCTTC.

The V and J genes are TRBV13 and TRBJ2-7, with TRBD1 identical over 9 bases. The V segment lost 4 bases and the J segment 5 bases; nucleotides outside the gene matches: 9. Per the germline V gene, CDR1 is PRHDT and CDR2 is FYEKMQ (reference sequence). This CDR3 region has 15 residues. CDR3 sequence (DNA): TGTGCCAGCAGCTCCCGTCCCGGGACAGGGAACGAGCAGTACTTC. It translates to CASSSRPGTGNEQYF.

The chain carries TRBV28 and TRBJ2-7; 11 positions match TRBD2. This CDR3 has 15 residues. CDR1 is MDHEN and CDR2 is SYDVKM in the germline V gene. With 6 bases clipped from V and 3 bases from J, the junction kept 7 bases outside the gene matches. Here the CDR3 DNA reads TGTGCCAGCAGGACTAGCGGGGAACAAATCTACGAGCAGTACTTC. Translating it yields CASRTSGEQIYEQYF.

This chain uses TRBV4-3 with TRBJ1-5; no firm D call. Germline V CDR1 and CDR2: LGHNA, YSLEER. V dropped 4 bases and J dropped 3 bases, with 13 bases sitting between them. This CDR3 is built from 15 residues. The CDR3 loop reads CASSLGVQDNQPQHF. The CDR3 region has the DNA TGCGCCAGCAGCCTCGGGGTGCAGGACAATCAGCCCCAGCATTTT.

This clonotype was recorded a few times. This chain links TRBV4-3 with TRBJ2-7; the match to TRBD1 covers 7 bases. The CDR3 spans 14 residues. The J segment lost 6 bases and the V segment lost 0 bases, leaving 5 bases of the junction unmatched. Germline V lookup: CDR1 LGHNA, CDR2 YSLEER. CDR3 in DNA: TGCGCCAGCAGCCAAGAACAGGGGAGTAGCGAGCAGTACTTC. Translating gives CASSQEQGSSEQYF.

The V call is TRBV29-1, the J call TRBJ1-1, with D possibly TRBD1 on 5 matching bases. With 6 bases removed from V and 1 base from J, the gap between germline ends came to 12 bases. CDR1 is SQVTM and CDR2 is ANQGSEA in the germline V gene. The CDR3 contains 13 residues. The chain's CDR3 is CSVGSGPNTEAFF. The CDR3 DNA is TGCAGCGTCGGGTCAGGGCCGAACACTGAAGCTTTCTTT.

The rearrangement joins TRBV3-1 to TRBJ2-4; TRBD2 matches 14 bases. Losses at the gene ends were 1 base for V and 0 bases for J; bases not matched to a gene: 14. This CDR3 spans 22 amino acids. Germline CDR1 reads LGHDT; CDR2 reads YNNKEL (reference sequence). CDR3 protein: CASSQVSGTSGGERLAKNIQYF. The CDR3 region has the DNA TGTGCCAGCAGCCAAGTTAGTGGGACTAGCGGGGGCGAGCGTCTAGCCAAAAACATTCAGTACTTC. Complete variable domain (other parts from reference TRBV3-1 and TRBJ2-4): DTAVSQTPKYLVTQMGNDKSIKCEQNLGHDTMYWYKQDSKKFLKIMFSYNNKELIINETVPNRFSPKSPDKAHLNLHINSLELGDSAVYFCASSQVSGTSGGERLAKNIQYFGAGTRLSVL.